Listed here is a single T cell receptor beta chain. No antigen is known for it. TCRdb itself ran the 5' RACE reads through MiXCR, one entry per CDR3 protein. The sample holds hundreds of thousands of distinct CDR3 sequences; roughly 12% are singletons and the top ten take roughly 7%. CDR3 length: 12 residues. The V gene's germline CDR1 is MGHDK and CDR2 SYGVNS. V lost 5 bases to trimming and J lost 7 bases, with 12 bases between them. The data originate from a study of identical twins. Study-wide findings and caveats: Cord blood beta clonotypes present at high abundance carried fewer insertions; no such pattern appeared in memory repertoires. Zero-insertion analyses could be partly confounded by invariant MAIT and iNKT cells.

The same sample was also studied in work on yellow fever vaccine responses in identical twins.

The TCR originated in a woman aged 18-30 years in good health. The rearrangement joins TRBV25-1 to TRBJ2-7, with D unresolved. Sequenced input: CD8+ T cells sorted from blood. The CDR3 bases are TGTGCCAGCAGTCAGGCTAGTGGGGAGCAGTACTTC. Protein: CASSQASGEQYF.